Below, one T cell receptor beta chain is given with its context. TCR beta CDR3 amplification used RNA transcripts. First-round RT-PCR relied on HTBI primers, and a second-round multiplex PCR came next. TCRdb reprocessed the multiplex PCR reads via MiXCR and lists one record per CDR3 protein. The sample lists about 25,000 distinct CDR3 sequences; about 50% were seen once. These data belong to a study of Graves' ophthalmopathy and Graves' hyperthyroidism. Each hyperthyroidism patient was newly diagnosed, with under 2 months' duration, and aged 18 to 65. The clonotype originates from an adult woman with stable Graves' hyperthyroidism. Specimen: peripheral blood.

The chain's CDR3 is CASRTQRSGGQETQYF. The CDR3 DNA sequence: TGTGCCAGCAGGACGCAACGCTCAGGGGGGCAAGAGACCCAGTACTTC. This chain uses TRBV2 with TRBJ2-5; tentatively, D is TRBD1 (7 bases). The CDR3 has 16 residues. Germline values: CDR1 SNHLY, CDR2 FYNNEI. Trimming pared 6 bases from V and 2 bases from J, leaving 19 bases between. Based on the CDR3 plus reference TRBV2 and TRBJ2-5, the full variable domain is EPEVTQTPSHQVTQMGQEVILRCVPISNHLYFYWYRQILGQKVEFLVSFYNNEISEKSEIFDDQFSVERPDGSNFTLKIRSTKLEDSAMYFCASRTQRSGGQETQYFGPGTRLLVL.